These 2 T cell receptor beta chains came from one sample sequenced in a study of blood T cells in healthy people across ages. A second PCR, run for about 7 to 11 cycles, used a sample-barcoded 5' primer plus a J-beta primer mix. One entry per CDR3 protein results from TCRdb running MiXCR on the 5' RACE reads. The data hold fewer than 1 million distinct CDR3 sequences, with 44% observed a single time. Source material: blood. The source of these receptors is a man aged 55-75 years in good health.

The V gene is TRBV3-1, the J gene TRBJ2-3; D unresolved. V dropped 0 bases and J dropped 7 bases, with 11 bases sitting between them. CDR1 and CDR2 from the germline V gene are LGHDT and YNNKEL (reference sequence). The CDR3 has 14 residues. The CDR3 protein is CASSQDAGVNTQYF. The CDR3 DNA reads as TGTGCCAGCAGCCAAGATGCAGGTGTAAATACGCAGTATTTT.

The V call is TRBV6-2 or TRBV6-3, the J call TRBJ2-5; 7 bases are shared with TRBD1. The germline gives CDR1 MNHEY, CDR2 SVGEGT. The CDR3 extends over 13 amino acids. After removal of 10 bases from V and 11 bases from J, the junction contained 16 bases not matched to a gene. Here the CDR3 reads CATTRTGLLEQYF. As DNA, the CDR3 is TGTGCCACTACCCGGACAGGCCTGTTGGAGCAGTACTTC.